Listed below are T cell receptor beta chains from one sample, sequenced in a study of T cell repertoires in cytomegalovirus infection. One entry per CDR3 protein, called by TCRdb with MiXCR from the reads. The sample yields under 850,000 distinct CDR3 sequences, around a third seen once. Which antigens these TCRs recognize remains unknown. This specimen was cultured PBMCs, taken from culture after CMV antigen stimulation. The receptor set was obtained from a human donor in good health (CMV status not recorded). Some clones in this sample may be carry-over from other donors' samples. Both conserved end residues are part of each CDR3. Each record gives: clone size, J gene, D gene, V gene, CDR3 DNA, CDR3 protein. The D gene is left open where the match is weak. A clone size is listed for some rows: how often the clone was seen (once, few, many), or a class if it is expanded.

few TRBJ2-1 TRBD1 TRBV7-8 TGTGCCAGCAGCAGAGGCCGCAGGGGGCTTTACAATGAGCAGTTCTTC CASSRGRRGLYNEQFF
few TRBJ2-3 NA TRBV7-9 TGTGCCAGCAGCCTGTCCTATCGACTGGGGAACACAGATACGCAGTATTTT CASSLSYRLGNTDTQYF
many TRBJ2-7 NA TRBV7-2 TGTGCCAGCAGCTCGATTTGGGCTAGCGTCTACGAGCAGTACTTC CASSSIWASVYEQYF
few TRBJ1-1 NA TRBV6-6 TGTGCCAGCAGTTACTCGATAGGGGGGGCGAACACTGAAGCTTTCTTT CASSYSIGGANTEAFF
NA TRBJ1-6 NA TRBV18 TGTGCCAGCTCACCAATTTGGACGAATTCACCCCTCCACTTT CASSPIWTNSPLHF
NA TRBJ1-1 NA TRBV7-9 TGTGCCAGCAGCCGCACGTCGGACACTGAAGCTTTCTTT CASSRTSDTEAFF
NA TRBJ2-4 NA TRBV20-1 TGCAGTGCTAGTGTAACAGGAACAAACATTCAGTACTTC CSASVTGTNIQYF
NA TRBJ1-1 NA TRBV6-2/TRBV6-3 TGTGCCAGCAGTTACTCCGTCTATACTGAAGCTTTCTTT CASSYSVYTEAFF
NA TRBJ2-7 NA TRBV15 TGTGCCACCAGCAGGGACCCCCTTAACGAGCAGTACTTC CATSRDPLNEQYF
NA TRBJ1-2 NA TRBV2 TGTGCCAGCAAAATCAGGCAGGGGATCTATGGCTACACCTTC CASKIRQGIYGYTF
NA TRBJ2-5 TRBD1 TRBV7-8 TGTGCCAGCAGCTCTCCCCCCGGGGACAGGGCGATAGAGACCCAGTACTTC CASSSPPGDRAIETQYF
NA TRBJ2-1 TRBD2 TRBV5-1 TGCGCCAGCAGCTCTGCCTGGACTAGCAGTTACAATGAGCAGTTCTTC CASSSAWTSSYNEQFF
NA TRBJ2-5 NA TRBV20-1 TGCAGTGCTAGGGCTAGCCAAGAGACCCAGTACTTC CSARASQETQYF
NA TRBJ2-1 TRBD2 TRBV12-3/TRBV12-4 TGTGCCAGCAGATCTAGCGGGCGTCACAATGAGCAGTTCTTC CASRSSGRHNEQFF
NA TRBJ2-3 NA TRBV27 TGTGCCAGCAGTCCCCGACTCGTCACAGATACGCAGTATTTT CASSPRLVTDTQYF
many TRBJ2-1 TRBD2 TRBV5-4 TGTGCCAGCAGCTTATTAGCGGGCAATGAGCAGTTCTTC CASSLLAGNEQFF
NA TRBJ2-1 NA TRBV24-1 TGTGCCACCAGTGATAATCGAGTTTACAATGAGCAGTTCTTC CATSDNRVYNEQFF
NA TRBJ1-1 NA TRBV10-3 TGTGCCATCAGTGAGAGTCCCCGCGCGGAAGCTTTCTTT CAISESPRAEAFF
few TRBJ2-7 NA TRBV7-2 TGTGCCAGCAGCTTAGTGGAGAGGGCAGGGTCGTACTTC CASSLVERAGSYF
NA TRBJ2-7 TRBD1 TRBV4-1 TGCGCCAGCAGCCCCGGGACAGCGAACTACGAGCAGTACTTC CASSPGTANYEQYF
few TRBJ1-4 TRBD1 TRBV27 TGTGCCAGCAGTTTATCGGGACAGGGACCTGAAAAACTGTTTTTT CASSLSGQGPEKLFF
few TRBJ1-2 NA TRBV19 TGTGCCAGTAGTACGGGTGGAGGACTGACCTATGGCTACACCTTC CASSTGGGLTYGYTF
few TRBJ2-7 TRBD1 TRBV12-3/TRBV12-4 TGTGCCAGCAGCCGACAGGGTCCTCTTTTCGAGCAGTACTTC CASSRQGPLFEQYF
NA TRBJ2-5 NA TRBV6-2/TRBV6-3 TGTGCCAGCAGTTACCTTGACAGCCAAGAGACCCAGTACTTC CASSYLDSQETQYF
few TRBJ1-2 NA TRBV7-9 TGTGCCAGCAGCTTAAGAAGCGGAGATGGCTACACCTTC CASSLRSGDGYTF
few TRBJ2-7 NA TRBV11-2 TGTGCCAGCAGCCGGGACTTACTATACGAGCAGTACTTC CASSRDLLYEQYF
few TRBJ2-7 TRBD2 TRBV7-4 TGTGCCAGCAGCACCCGGGAGGGTAGCGAGCAGTACTTC CASSTREGSEQYF
once TRBJ1-3 NA TRBV7-6 TGTGCCAGCAGCTTTGGGCCGGTCTCTGGAAACACCATATATTTT CASSFGPVSGNTIYF
NA TRBJ1-3 NA TRBV10-3 TGTGCCATCAATCCGGGGGGAAACACCATATATTTT CAINPGGNTIYF
NA TRBJ2-2 NA TRBV6-5 TGTGCCAGCAGTCTTCAGGGAGGATGGGCGGGCACCGGGGAGCTGTTTTTT CASSLQGGWAGTGELFF
NA TRBJ2-3 NA TRBV7-2 TGTGCCAGCAGCTTATTAGCGCGAGCTAGCACAGATACGCAGTATTTT CASSLLARASTDTQYF
few TRBJ2-3 TRBD2 TRBV7-6 TGTGCCAGCAGCTTTATTAGCGGGGGGGCAACAGATACGCAGTATTTT CASSFISGGATDTQYF
few TRBJ1-3 NA TRBV5-1 TGCGCCAGCAGTCCAGGGTCCGCACCTGGAAACACCATATATTTT CASSPGSAPGNTIYF
NA TRBJ2-2 NA TRBV9 TGTGCCAGCAGCCAGGGGGGGTCAGGGTATACCGGGGAGCTGTTTTTT CASSQGGSGYTGELFF
many TRBJ2-1 NA TRBV7-2 TGTGCCAGCAGCTTCTATTCCTACAATGAGCAGTTCTTC CASSFYSYNEQFF
few TRBJ2-1 NA TRBV6-2/TRBV6-3 TGTGCCAGCAGTCCCGCGGACAGTCCTAGCGATGAGCAGTTCTTC CASSPADSPSDEQFF
NA TRBJ2-3 TRBD2 TRBV6-2/TRBV6-3 TGTGCCAGCACCACACGGTCTAGCGGAACAGATACGCAGTATTTT CASTTRSSGTDTQYF
NA TRBJ2-1 TRBD1 TRBV6-2/TRBV6-3 TGTGCCAGCAGTTACCTAGACAGGGGGCTAGGTGAGCAGTTCTTC CASSYLDRGLGEQFF
NA TRBJ1-2 NA TRBV19 TGTGCCAGTATCAATAGATTCGTGGCTGGCTACACCTTC CASINRFVAGYTF
NA TRBJ2-7 NA TRBV28 TGTGCCAGCAGTTTACAAACAACCTACGAGCAGTACTTC CASSLQTTYEQYF
few TRBJ2-3 NA TRBV30 TGTGCCTGGAGTGTAGGCGTTAGCACAGATACGCAGTATTTT CAWSVGVSTDTQYF
few TRBJ2-2 TRBD2 TRBV11-1 TGTGCCAGCAGTCGGAGGGGACTAGCGGGGGGATTGAACACCGGGGAGCTGTTTTTT CASSRRGLAGGLNTGELFF
few TRBJ2-5 NA TRBV7-9 TGTGCCAGCAGCTACCTGACGGAGGAAGAGACCCAGTACTTC CASSYLTEEETQYF
NA TRBJ2-3 TRBD2 TRBV5-1 TGCGCCAGCAGCCGAGGGACTAGCGGGAGGGTCCGCACAGATACGCAGTATTTT CASSRGTSGRVRTDTQYF
few TRBJ2-5 NA TRBV2 TGTGCCAGCAGTGAACCGGAAGAGACCCAGTACTTC CASSEPEETQYF
many TRBJ2-7 TRBD2 TRBV7-2 TGTGCCAGCAGCCCAAGGACTAGCGGAACCCACTTCTACGAGCAGTACTTC CASSPRTSGTHFYEQYF
few TRBJ2-3 NA TRBV28 TGTGCCAGCAGTAGGAGGACGGGAAGCGCAGATACGCAGTATTTT CASSRRTGSADTQYF
few TRBJ2-1 TRBD2 TRBV6-6 TGTGCCAGCAGTTACGTGCTAGCGGGGGGGCATGAGCAGTTCTTC CASSYVLAGGHEQFF